This T cell receptor (beta chain) was found in a study of blood T cells in healthy people across ages. General study findings and limits: Significant beta diversity loss was already apparent by age roughly 44, declining roughly linearly. More naive CD4+ cells and higher diversity were found in long-lived than in aged donors.

Germline V CDR1 and CDR2: SNHLY, FYNNEI. This CDR3 has 12 amino acids. Trimming left V 6 bases short and J 2 bases short, with 8 bases between. As for this clonotype: The antigen is not known.

A second PCR, run for roughly 6 to 11 cycles, used a sample-barcoded 5' primer plus a J-beta primer mix. Researchers report that a template-switch adaptor with 12 random nucleotides tagged each cDNA molecule. TCRdb called the 5' RACE reads again in MiXCR, with one record for every CDR3 protein. The sample yields about 2 million distinct CDR3 sequences, around half seen once. The J gene is TRBJ2-7, the V gene TRBV2; D remains ambiguous. The origin of this receptor is a woman aged 40 to 55 in good health. Sequencing was done on a sample of blood. In DNA, the CDR3 is TGTGCCAGCAGCGCATTAGCCTACGAGCAGTACTTC. Protein product: CASSALAYEQYF. Full variable domain (remainder filled in from reference TRBV2 and TRBJ2-7): EPEVTQTPSHQVTQMGQEVILRCVPISNHLYFYWYRQILGQKVEFLVSFYNNEISEKSEIFDDQFSVERPDGSNFTLKIRSTKLEDSAMYFCASSALAYEQYFGPGTRLTVT.